One and the same sample provided the 19 T cell receptor beta chains below, sequenced in a study of blood T cell repertoires in COVID-19. TCRdb's table, derived via immunoSEQ multiplex PCR, lists solely in-frame clones and lacks some. This table holds 150,000 to 200,000 clones, about 86% found once. What was sequenced was peripheral blood. These TCRs come from a man aged 60 to 75 with acute or convalescent COVID-19.

Comment on this clone: Its ends do not fully match the called genes, so a read error is possible. The chain joins TRBV12-3 or TRBV12-4 to TRBJ2-3, with 10 bases lining up with TRBD2. This CDR3 region has 12 residues. CDR3 nucleotides: TGTGCCAGCAGTTTAAGCGGGAGGGAGTTCACCTTT. Its translation is CASSLSGREFTF.

The rearrangement joins TRBV5-6 to TRBJ2-5; D is unresolved. CDR1 and CDR2 from the germline V gene are SGHDT and YYEEEE. The germline V and J ends were trimmed by 4 bases and 4 bases, with 17 bases remaining between them. There are 15 residues in the CDR3. The CDR3 DNA reads TGTGCCAGCAGCGCAACCCACGGCGGCCGAGAGACCCAGTACTTC. Amino acids: CASSATHGGRETQYF.

This clone was observed a single time. CDR3 loop: CASSPQVVGTQYF. In DNA form, the CDR3 reads TGTGCCAGCAGCCCCCAGGTAGTTGGAACCCAGTACTTC. This sequence joins TRBV5-4 and TRBJ2-5, with no clear D. The CDR3 is 13 residues long. V dropped 4 bases and J dropped 8 bases, with 15 bases sitting between them. The germline gives CDR1 SGHNT, CDR2 YYREEE (reference sequence). The full variable domain, in which reference TRBV5-4 and TRBJ2-5 provide the parts outside the CDR3, is ETGVTQSPTHLIKTRGQQVTLRCSSQSGHNTVSWYQQALGQGPQFIFQYYREEENGRGNFPPRFSGLQFPNYSSELNVNALELDDSALYLCASSPQVVGTQYFGPGTRLLVL.

This rearrangement joins TRBV28 to TRBJ2-1; 8 nucleotides match TRBD2. CDR3 size: 15 residues. With V trimmed by 9 bases and J by 6 bases, 13 bases remained unmatched. Germline CDR1 MDHEN, CDR2 SYDVKM. In nucleotides, the CDR3 is TGTGCCAGTACTAGTAGCGGGGCGGGGGTCAATGAGCAGTTCTTC. This codes for CASTSSGAGVNEQFF.

The V gene is TRBV6-5, the J gene TRBJ2-1; D possibly corresponds to TRBD1 (5 bases). CDR1 is MNHEY, CDR2 SVGAGI, per germline. This CDR3 has 13 amino acids. Trimming cost V 6 bases and J 9 bases, with 15 bases left between them. The CDR3 reads CASRSGQATEQFF. The CDR3 DNA follows: TGTGCCAGCAGATCCGGACAAGCAACTGAGCAGTTCTTC.

The V and J genes are TRBV5-1 and TRBJ2-2; TRBD2 agrees at 10 bases. The CDR3 contains 17 residues. Germline V gives CDR1 SGHRS, CDR2 YFSETQ. The V gene end was trimmed by 4 bases and the J gene end by 3 bases; junction bases not matched to a gene: 9. The CDR3 DNA reads TGCGCCAGCAGCCGAGGAGCGGGAGGGCCCCACACCGGGGAGCTGTTTTTT. This translates into CASSRGAGGPHTGELFF.

This clone was counted a single time. This chain joins TRBV13 and TRBJ1-3, with D unresolved. V was cut by 4 bases and J by 0 bases, with 13 bases left in between. This CDR3 is 16 amino acids long. Germline lookup yields CDR1 PRHDT and CDR2 FYEKMQ (reference sequence). The CDR3 DNA sequence: TGTGCCAGCAGCTCCTTCCCCGGGAGCTCTGGAAACACCATATATTTT. It encodes CASSSFPGSSGNTIYF.

This clone appeared many times. V is TRBV7-9 and J is TRBJ1-2, with 7 bases identical to TRBD1. This CDR3 region has 12 residues. CDR1 and CDR2 (germline): SEHNR, FQNEAQ (reference sequence). V dropped 5 bases and J dropped 8; count of bases not matched to a gene: 5. The CDR3 nucleotides are TGTGCCAGCAGCCCACTGACAGGGGGCTACACCTTC. Translated, it gives CASSPLTGGYTF.

The chain combines TRBV7-2 with TRBJ1-5; a possible D gene is TRBD1 (5 bases). The V and J ends lost 1 base and 4 bases respectively, with 14 bases between them. Germline V CDR1 and CDR2: SGHTA, FQGNSA. This CDR3 has 16 residues. The CDR3 DNA reads TGTGCCAGCAGCTTAGACGTCAGGGTTCGGAATCAGCCCCAGCATTTT. As protein: CASSLDVRVRNQPQHF.

The chain joins TRBV5-1 to TRBJ2-7; 7 positions agree with TRBD1. From germline, CDR1 is SGHRS and CDR2 YFSETQ. The CDR3 is 16 amino acids. The V segment lost 2 bases and the J segment 3 bases; nucleotides outside the gene matches: 11. The CDR3 bases are TGCGCCAGCAGCTTAGATACAGGGGACCCTCGCTACGAGCAGTACTTC. Translating it yields CASSLDTGDPRYEQYF. The complete variable domain, with remaining parts taken from reference TRBV5-1 and TRBJ2-7, reads KAGVTQTPRYLIKTRGQQVTLSCSPISGHRSVSWYQQTPGQGLQFLFEYFSETQRNKGNFPGRFSGRQFSNSRSEMNVSTLELGDSALYLCASSLDTGDPRYEQYFGPGTRLTVT.

The CDR3 reads CASSLSGRKLFF. CDR3 nucleotides: TGTGCCAGCAGTTTATCTGGGAGGAAACTGTTTTTT. The chain has TRBV28 and TRBJ1-4, with D hard to call. The length of the CDR3 is 12 residues. V lost 1 base and J lost 11, with 8 bases in between. Germline CDR1 reads MDHEN; CDR2 reads SYDVKM.

V usage is TRBV20-1 and J usage is TRBJ1-4; a weak D match, TRBD1 (6 bases). This CDR3 region has 11 residues. V lost 7 bases to trimming and J lost 8 bases, with 11 bases between them. CDR1 DFQATT and CDR2 SNEGSKA come from the germline V gene (reference sequence). The CDR3 bases are TGCAGTGTGGGGGCTTTCGAAAAACTGTTTTTT. Translating gives CSVGAFEKLFF.

The sample holds one count of this clone. This chain joins TRBV5-1 and TRBJ2-1; 11 bases agree with TRBD2. Per the germline V gene, CDR1 is SGHRS and CDR2 is YFSETQ. The V gene end was trimmed by 1 base and the J gene end by 7 bases; junction bases not matched to a gene: 4. The CDR3 has 15 residues. CDR3 region: CASSLILAGDNEQFF. The CDR3 nucleotides are TGCGCCAGCAGCTTGATACTAGCGGGAGATAATGAGCAGTTCTTC.

The rearrangement links TRBV5-4 to TRBJ2-1; TRBD2 matches 11 bases. The CDR3 consists of 16 residues. The trim removed 4 bases at V and 5 bases at J, leaving 8 bases unmatched. Germline V lookup: CDR1 SGHNT, CDR2 YYREEE (reference sequence). CDR3 nucleotide sequence: TGTGCCAGCAGCCCCTGGCTAGCGGGAGGCCACAATGAGCAGTTCTTC. This encodes CASSPWLAGGHNEQFF. Supplemented by reference TRBV5-4 and TRBJ2-1, the full variable domain reads ETGVTQSPTHLIKTRGQQVTLRCSSQSGHNTVSWYQQALGQGPQFIFQYYREEENGRGNFPPRFSGLQFPNYSSELNVNALELDDSALYLCASSPWLAGGHNEQFFGPGTRLTVL.

The chain couples TRBV2 to TRBJ2-3; 9 nucleotides line up with TRBD2. The CDR3 is 15 residues long. After removal of 6 bases from V and 6 bases from J, the junction contained 10 bases not matched to a gene. Germline V gene sequence: CDR1 SNHLY, CDR2 FYNNEI. This CDR3 reads CASRNSGSGADTQYF. CDR3 in DNA: TGTGCCAGCAGGAATAGCGGGAGCGGGGCCGATACGCAGTATTTT.

V and J are TRBV21-1 and TRBJ2-7; the table names TRBD1, a call not compared with the DNA. TRBV21-1 is classified as a pseudogene. The CDR3 is made up of 13 amino acids. In nucleotides, the CDR3 is TGTGCCAGCAGCAAAGTGGACAGGGCTCCAAGAGACTTC. Translating it yields CASSKVDRAPRDF.

J is TRBJ1-6 and V is TRBV19; TRBD1 matches 7 bases. Per germline, CDR1 LNHDA and CDR2 SQIVND (reference sequence). Trimming cost V 6 bases and J 10 bases; bases outside gene matches: 15. The length of the CDR3 is 16 residues. CDR3 sequence reads: CASRGISGGLLSPLHF. The CDR3 DNA sequence: TGTGCCAGTAGAGGTATCTCAGGGGGGCTTTTGTCACCCCTCCACTTT.

This chain uses TRBV19 with TRBJ2-7, with 9 bases matching TRBD2. The CDR3 is 16 amino acids. J gave up 3 bases and V 1 base, and 7 bases lay outside the gene matches. Looked up from germline, CDR1 is LNHDA and CDR2 is SQIVND (reference sequence). In nucleotides, the CDR3 is TGTGCCAGTAGTATAGGACTAGCGGCCGGCGGCTACGAGCAGTACTTC. Its translation: CASSIGLAAGGYEQYF. Filled out from reference TRBV19 and TRBJ2-7, the complete variable domain reads DGGITQSPKYLFRKEGQNVTLSCEQNLNHDAMYWYRQDPGQGLRLIYYSQIVNDFQKGDIAEGYSVSREKKESFPLTVTSAQKNPTAFYLCASSIGLAAGGYEQYFGPGTRLTVT.

The chain links TRBV15 to TRBJ2-5; D not resolved. The CDR3 totals 13 residues. Trimming pared 0 bases from V and 5 bases from J, leaving 7 bases between. CDR1 LNHNV and CDR2 YYDKDF come from the germline V gene (reference sequence). DNA for the CDR3: TGTGCCACCAGCAGAGATCCCGAGGAGACCCAGTACTTC. This codes for CATSRDPEETQYF. Full variable domain (missing parts from reference TRBV15 and TRBJ2-5): DAMVIQNPRYQVTQFGKPVTLSCSQTLNHNVMYWYQQKSSQAPKLLFHYYDKDFNNEADTPDNFQSRRPNTSFCFLDIRSPGLGDTAMYLCATSRDPEETQYFGPGTRLLVL.